This passage covers 26 T cell receptor beta chains from one sample sequenced in a study of vaccination effects on CD4 cells after COVID-19. Culture proceeded for approximately 9 days, and CD4+ T cells were then isolated. Two doses of BNT162b2 or mRNA-1273 vaccine were administered to participants. The antigens for these receptors are not known. Generated by immunoSEQ multiplex PCR, the TCRdb table keeps only in-frame clones and is missing some. The repertoire holds tens of thousands of clones, with nearly 75% as singletons. Sequenced material: CD4+ T cells from PBMCs cultured without peptide, taken after COVID-19 vaccination. These receptors came from a human donor who received a COVID-19 vaccine.

This clone was seen just once. This chain joins TRBV6-5 and TRBJ1-2, with TRBD1 matching over 7 bases. Germline values: CDR1 MNHEY, CDR2 SVGAGI. The CDR3 spans 14 residues. Trimming took 2 bases from V and 8 from J; bases not matched to a gene: 8. CDR3 sequence (DNA): TGTGCCAGCAGTTACCTCGACAGGGCGGGGGGCTACACCTTC. Amino acid sequence: CASSYLDRAGGYTF.

V is TRBV29-1 and J is TRBJ1-2; D is ambiguous. The CDR3 runs 12 residues. CDR1 is SQVTM, CDR2 ANQGSEA, per germline. V lost 6 bases and J lost 2, with 10 bases in between. The CDR3: CSVPGPNYGYTF. CDR3 DNA sequence: TGCAGCGTCCCGGGCCCCAACTATGGCTACACCTTC.

This clone has just a few counts. The CDR3 here is CASSPRRENTIYF. The DNA of the CDR3 is TGTGCCAGCTCACCGCGACGGGAAAACACCATATATTTT. The chain uses TRBV18 and TRBJ1-3; D gene ambiguous. The CDR3 runs 13 residues. Germline values: CDR1 KGHSH, CDR2 LQKENI. V was pared by 3 bases and J by 6 bases, with 9 bases between.

This sequence joins TRBV3-1 (or the pseudogene TRBV3-2) and TRBJ1-4; 7 bases are shared with TRBD1. CDR1 is LGHDT, CDR2 YNNKEL, per germline (reference sequence). V shed 4 bases, J shed 7 bases, and the junction held 6 bases outside the gene matches. CDR3 length equals 14 residues. The CDR3 nucleotides are TGTGCCAGCAGCCGAGGGGGCGCAGGTGAAAAACTGTTTTTT. Its protein product is CASSRGGAGEKLFF.

A few counts support this clone. This chain connects TRBV3-1 (or the pseudogene TRBV3-2) to TRBJ2-2; D possibly corresponds to TRBD2 (5 bases). The V gene's germline CDR1 is LGHDT and CDR2 YNNKEL (reference sequence). V lost 2 bases to trimming and J lost 0 bases, with 10 bases between them. The CDR3 sequence is 16 residues long. CDR3 in amino acids: CASSQKPGANTGELFF. CDR3 nucleotides: TGTGCCAGCAGCCAAAAACCCGGGGCGAACACCGGGGAGCTGTTTTTT.

The chain has TRBV2 and TRBJ2-6; 7 positions match TRBD1. The CDR3 has 21 residues. CDR1 and CDR2 from the germline V gene are SNHLY and FYNNEI. Losses at the gene ends were 0 bases for V and 5 bases for J; bases not matched to a gene: 19. In nucleotides, the CDR3 is TGTGCCAGCAGTGAAGCCAGACTTTCAAGGGGGCATCTGGGTAGGGCCAACGTCCTGACTTTC. Amino acid sequence: CASSEARLSRGHLGRANVLTF.

This chain uses TRBV28 with TRBJ2-1, with D perhaps given as TRBD1 or TRBD2 (5 bases each). Deletions cut 10 bases from V and 6 bases from J, with 19 bases between. CDR1 and CDR2 (germline): MDHEN, SYDVKM. This CDR3 region has 14 residues. The CDR3 loop reads CATLSGRPSNEQFF. CDR3 DNA sequence: TGTGCCACACTCTCGGGGCGGCCAAGCAATGAGCAGTTCTTC.

The chain carries TRBV30 and TRBJ2-5; the D call may be TRBD1 or TRBD2 (6 bases each). The CDR3 runs 15 residues. Germline loops: CDR1 GTSNPN, CDR2 SVGIG (reference sequence). V was pared by 4 bases and J by 0 bases, with 15 bases between. The CDR3 DNA follows: TGTGCCTGGATAGAGGGGGGCAGGTACCAAGAGACCCAGTACTTC. Translated: CAWIEGGRYQETQYF. Based on the CDR3 plus reference TRBV30 and TRBJ2-5, the full variable domain is SQTIHQWPATLVQPVGSPLSLECTVEGTSNPNLYWYRQAAGRGLQLLFYSVGIGQISSEVPQNLSASRPQDRQFILSSKKLLLSDSGFYLCAWIEGGRYQETQYFGPGTRLLVL.

The V and J genes are TRBV7-8 and TRBJ1-2; perhaps TRBD1 as D (6 bases). Trimming removed 8 bases from V and 0 bases from J, with 13 bases in between. The V gene's germline CDR1 is SGHVS and CDR2 FQNEAQ. The CDR3 extends over 14 amino acids. CDR3 region: CASGRGFTNYGYTF. Here the CDR3 DNA reads TGTGCCAGCGGTAGGGGGTTTACTAACTATGGCTACACCTTC.

The chain uses TRBV18 and TRBJ1-3; 9 bases are a match to TRBD1. This CDR3 is 14 amino acids long. The J segment lost 4 bases and the V segment lost 3 bases, leaving 1 base of the junction unmatched. In germline, CDR1 is KGHSH, CDR2 LQKENI. The CDR3 region is CASSPGTGGNTIYF. As DNA, the CDR3 is TGTGCCAGCTCACCCGGGACAGGGGGAAACACCATATATTTT. Using reference TRBV18 and TRBJ1-3 for the parts outside the CDR3, the full variable domain is NAGVMQNPRHLVRRRGQEARLRCSPMKGHSHVYWYRQLPEEGLKFMVYLQKENIIDESGMPKERFSAEFPKEGPSILRIQQVVRGDSAAYFCASSPGTGGNTIYFGEGSWLTVV.

The V call is TRBV9, the J call TRBJ1-1; D not certain. The CDR3 spans 13 residues. Trimming cost V 3 bases and J 0 bases, with 6 bases left between them. CDR1 and CDR2 (germline): SGDLS, YYNGEE. The CDR3 DNA reads TGTGCCAGCAGCGCTAGTCTGAACACTGAAGCTTTCTTT. Protein sequence: CASSASLNTEAFF.

This clone was counted a few times. V usage is TRBV29-1 and J usage is TRBJ2-3; D gene uncertain. The CDR3 contains 12 residues. V was pared by 3 bases and J by 2 bases, with 6 bases between. Germline V CDR1 and CDR2: SQVTM, ANQGSEA. The CDR3 region has the DNA TGCAGCGTTGATTCCACCACAGATACGCAGTATTTT. As protein: CSVDSTTDTQYF.

The V call is TRBV6-6, the J call TRBJ2-7; D unresolved. Germline V gene lookup returns CDR1 MNHNY and CDR2 SVGAGI (reference sequence). This CDR3 is 12 amino acids long. V was cut by 9 bases and J by 5 bases, with 14 bases left in between. The CDR3 spells CASTNIPHEQYV. The CDR3 DNA reads TGTGCCAGTACAAATATCCCCCACGAGCAGTACGTC.

This chain connects TRBV18 to TRBJ2-3; 8 nucleotides agree with TRBD1. The trim removed 3 bases at V and 3 bases at J, leaving 5 bases unmatched. Germline loops: CDR1 KGHSH, CDR2 LQKENI. The CDR3 has 15 amino acids. The CDR3, as DNA: TGTGCCAGCTCACCCTCGCAGGGGGCTACAGATACGCAGTATTTT. This encodes CASSPSQGATDTQYF.

This rearrangement joins TRBV7-2 to TRBJ2-5; TRBD2 aligns across 8 bases. In germline, CDR1 is SGHTA, CDR2 FQGNSA. V lost 2 bases, J lost 9 bases, and 8 bases stayed unmatched. CDR3 length equals 14 residues. CDR3 sequence (DNA): TGTGCCAGCAGCTTAAGCGGGGGCCCCGGGGCCCAGTACTTC. It translates to CASSLSGGPGAQYF.

This clone occurred once. The chain combines TRBV5-1 with TRBJ2-6, with D possibly TRBD1 on 5 matching bases. Between the trimmed V and J ends, which lost 6 bases and 2 bases, there was a span of 12 bases. This CDR3 spans 15 amino acids. CDR1 is SGHRS and CDR2 is YFSETQ in the germline V gene. In nucleotides, the CDR3 is TGCGCCAGCACGGACACATTAGCTGGGGCCAACGTCCTGACTTTC. It is translated as CASTDTLAGANVLTF.

This clone was observed a few times. The chain couples TRBV5-1 to TRBJ2-5; D uncertain. From germline, CDR1 is SGHRS and CDR2 YFSETQ. Trimming pared 1 base from V and 5 bases from J, leaving 9 bases between. The CDR3 is 13 amino acids. The CDR3 DNA follows: TGCGCCAGCAGCTTGTCGGGCGGTGAGACCCAGTACTTC. It codes for CASSLSGGETQYF.

The genes are TRBV7-2 and TRBJ1-1; D may be TRBD1 (5 bases). The CDR3 sequence is 14 residues long. V gave up 2 bases and J gave up 7 bases, with 14 bases separating them. Germline V gene sequence: CDR1 SGHTA, CDR2 FQGNSA. CDR3 sequence reads: CASSLTGHTIEAFF. CDR3 coding DNA: TGTGCCAGCAGCTTAACAGGTCACACGATTGAAGCTTTCTTT.

The CDR3, as DNA: TGTGCCAGCAGCCCGATTCCCTCCCCTAACTATGGCTACACCTTC. Translating gives CASSPIPSPNYGYTF. This sequence joins TRBV3-1 (or the pseudogene TRBV3-2) and TRBJ1-2; D not certain. The ends were cut back, 4 bases at V and 0 bases at J, with 12 bases in the middle. The V gene's germline CDR1 is LGHDT and CDR2 YNNKEL (reference sequence). This CDR3 is built from 15 residues.

This clone appeared once. CDR3 loop: CASSQMRAFYEQYV. CDR3 nucleotide sequence: TGTGCCAGCAGTCAGATGCGGGCCTTCTACGAGCAGTACGTC. The chain links TRBV6-5 to TRBJ2-7; possibly TRBD2 for D (5 bases). Germline CDR1 is MNHEY and CDR2 is SVGAGI. This CDR3 contains 14 residues. V was shortened by 5 bases and J by 3 bases, with 14 bases between the two germline ends.

The rearrangement uses TRBV9 and TRBJ1-3; D gene uncertain. The V end lost 3 bases, the J end lost 0 bases, and 10 bases lay between the germline ends. The CDR3 totals 15 residues. CDR1 and CDR2 from the germline V gene are SGDLS and YYNGEE. The CDR3 coding sequence is TGTGCCAGCAGCGATGTGCGGAACTCTGGAAACACCATATATTTT. The encoded protein is CASSDVRNSGNTIYF.

A few counts support this clone. The J gene is TRBJ2-6, the V gene TRBV4-1; maybe TRBD2 (7 bases). V lost 1 base to trimming and J lost 0 bases, with 13 bases between them. CDR3 length: 18 amino acids. Per germline, CDR1 MGHRA and CDR2 YSYEKL. The CDR3 DNA is TGCGCCAGCAGCCAAGTGCCAGGGGAGGGCTCTGGGGCCAACGTCCTGACTTTC. Protein product: CASSQVPGEGSGANVLTF.

The chain joins TRBV7-2 to TRBJ1-6; 8 bases agree with TRBD1. J lost 9 bases, V lost 0 bases, and 10 bases had no gene match. CDR3 length: 17 residues. CDR1 is SGHTA and CDR2 is FQGNSA in the germline V gene. The CDR3 protein is CASSLAPGQGRGSPLHF. DNA for the CDR3: TGTGCCAGCAGCTTAGCACCAGGACAGGGCCGTGGTTCACCCCTCCACTTT.

This chain connects TRBV9 to TRBJ2-2, with a weak D call TRBD2 (7 bases). Between the trimmed V and J ends, which lost 4 bases and 4 bases, there was a span of 23 bases. Germline CDR1 SGDLS, CDR2 YYNGEE. The CDR3 consists of 18 residues. For the CDR3, the DNA is TGTGCCAGCAGCTTCCAGAGGGGCGGGGGCGCCGGCACCGGGGAGCTGTTTTTT. Protein sequence: CASSFQRGGGAGTGELFF. The full variable domain, in which reference TRBV9 and TRBJ2-2 provide the parts outside the CDR3, is DSGVTQTPKHLITATGQRVTLRCSPRSGDLSVYWYQQSLDQGLQFLIQYYNGEERAKGNILERFSAQQFPDLHSELNLSSLELGDSALYFCASSFQRGGGAGTGELFFGEGSRLTVL.

This clone occurred a few times. The rearrangement links TRBV2 to TRBJ1-5; the D gene is possibly TRBD1 (5 bases). CDR1 is SNHLY and CDR2 is FYNNEI in the germline V gene. V shed 5 bases and J shed 4 bases, with 9 bases lying between them. The CDR3 covers 13 residues. The CDR3 protein is CASSRDENQPQHF. CDR3 DNA sequence: TGTGCCAGCAGTAGGGACGAAAATCAGCCCCAGCATTTT. Full variable domain (outside the CDR3, taken from reference TRBV2 and TRBJ1-5): EPEVTQTPSHQVTQMGQEVILRCVPISNHLYFYWYRQILGQKVEFLVSFYNNEISEKSEIFDDQFSVERPDGSNFTLKIRSTKLEDSAMYFCASSRDENQPQHFGDGTRLSIL.

The V call is TRBV20-1, the J call TRBJ2-7; weak D call: TRBD1 (7 bases). The V gene's germline CDR1 is DFQATT and CDR2 SNEGSKA (reference sequence). V lost 6 bases and J lost 7, with 13 bases in between. The CDR3 has 11 residues. The CDR3 sequence is CSATGRWEQYV. The CDR3, as DNA: TGCAGTGCGACAGGGAGGTGGGAGCAGTACGTC.